The clone carrying this T cell receptor beta chain appeared many times. Together with a sample-barcoded 5' primer, a J-beta primer mix was included in a second PCR lasting about 6 to 12 cycles. Researchers report that a template-switch adaptor with 12 random nucleotides tagged each cDNA molecule. Every sample produced at least 2.5 million CDR3-containing paired-end reads. MiXCR, run by TCRdb on the 5' RACE reads, gives a single entry per CDR3 protein. Counted here are approximately 810,000 distinct CDR3 sequences, 25% to 30% occurring once; the ten biggest clones make up approximately 15%. This specimen comes from a study of blood T cells in healthy people across ages. Every sample yielded at least 6 million isolated PBMCs. The sequence was collected from an elderly woman in good health. The sequenced sample was blood.

The CDR3 is CSARGDKSAGYTF. The DNA for the CDR3 is TGCAGTGCTAGAGGAGACAAGTCGGCAGGCTACACCTTC. V gene TRBV20-1 combines with J gene TRBJ1-2; no clear D gene. V was trimmed by 1 base and J by 8 bases, leaving 14 bases between them. The CDR3 is 13 residues long. Germline CDR1 and CDR2: DFQATT and SNEGSKA (reference sequence).